Sequencing of this TCR beta chain was carried out in a study of shared clonotypes between healthy human individuals. A note on this clone: Its target is unknown.

Findings and caveats of the study: Represented genetic and exposure-history diversity was restricted by having few donors.

Germline V gene sequence: CDR1 MNHNY, CDR2 SVGAGI (reference sequence). The V gene end was trimmed by 6 bases and the J gene end by 10 bases; junction bases not matched to a gene: 11. The length of the CDR3 is 15 residues. Only in-frame clones appear in the TCRdb table, and some are missing; sequencing was by immunoSEQ multiplex PCR. The profile shows about 2 million clones, about 95% of them singletons. V and J are TRBV6-6 and TRBJ1-5; 11 bases are a match to TRBD1. This sequence was found in a man aged 18 to 29 in good health. The specimen sequenced was naive CD4+ T cells sorted from blood. Sample subset: CD45RA+ positively selected. CDR3 DNA sequence: TGTGCCAGCAGCTCCCCGGGACAGGGGGATCCCCCCCAGCATTTT. The encoded protein is CASSSPGQGDPPQHF.